One T cell receptor beta chain is described in this entry. Its antigen is unknown. Sequencing was performed with immunoSEQ multiplex PCR; in TCRdb, only in-frame clones are kept and a portion is missing. The sample lists approximately 980,000 clones; over 60% were seen once. This record belongs to a study of shared clonotypes between healthy human individuals. Study summary: A donor's plate count was three for CD4 naive and three for CD4 memory; CD8 naive had two and CD8 memory one. Findings and caveats of the study: When compared with the clonotypes that were shared by all four sorted-subset donors, the non-shared clonotypes turned out to have lower generation probabilities. In general, naive subsets displayed greater estimated richness than memory subsets did.

From germline, CDR1 is SGHTA and CDR2 FQGNSA. V was clipped by 10 bases and J by 5 bases, with 14 bases between them. This CDR3 has 13 amino acids. The chain combines TRBV7-2 with TRBJ1-4, with D maybe TRBD1 (5 bases). The TCR comes from a man in his late teens or twenties in good health. The sample taken for sequencing was memory CD4+ T cells sorted from blood. Subset noted: CD45RA-negative fraction. CDR3 region: CATQGFGNEKLFF. CDR3 sequence (DNA): TGTGCCACCCAGGGTTTTGGGAATGAAAAACTGTTTTTT.